This T cell receptor beta chain was sequenced in a study of shared clonotypes between healthy human individuals. About the study: In total, the donors were two women and a few men aged 18 to 49.

Measured with immunoSEQ multiplex PCR; TCRdb has only the in-frame clones, and not every one. The data show about 680,000 clones, approximately 79% seen once. Specimen: memory CD4+ T cells sorted from blood. Subset given: CD45RA-negative fraction. This receptor was taken from a woman aged 30 to 39 in good health.

The CDR3 nucleotides read TGTGCCAGCAGCGTACTAGCGGGAGCCTACGAGCAGTACTTC. Translating gives CASSVLAGAYEQYF. The gene calls are TRBV7-2 and TRBJ2-7; 11 bases align to TRBD2. Trimming cost V 5 bases and J 2 bases; bases outside gene matches: 2. This CDR3 is built from 14 residues. Looked up from germline, CDR1 is SGHTA and CDR2 is FQGNSA.